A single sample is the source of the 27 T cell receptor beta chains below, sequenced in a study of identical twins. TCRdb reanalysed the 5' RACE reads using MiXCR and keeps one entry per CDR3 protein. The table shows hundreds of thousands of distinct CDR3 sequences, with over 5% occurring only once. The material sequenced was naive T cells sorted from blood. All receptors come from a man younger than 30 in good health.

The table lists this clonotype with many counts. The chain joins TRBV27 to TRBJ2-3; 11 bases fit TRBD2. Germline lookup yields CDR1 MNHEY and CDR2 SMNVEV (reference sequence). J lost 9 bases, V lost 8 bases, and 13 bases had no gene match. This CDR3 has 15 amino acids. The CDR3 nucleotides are TGTGCCAGCGAACCGAGACTAGCGGGGACAAGGACGCAGTATTTT. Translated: CASEPRLAGTRTQYF.

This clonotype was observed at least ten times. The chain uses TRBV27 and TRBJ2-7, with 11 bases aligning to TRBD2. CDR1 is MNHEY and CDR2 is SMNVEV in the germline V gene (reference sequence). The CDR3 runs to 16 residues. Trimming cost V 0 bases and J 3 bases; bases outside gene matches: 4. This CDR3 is CASSLSGTSGFYEQYF. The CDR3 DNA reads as TGTGCCAGCAGTTTATCAGGGACTAGCGGATTCTACGAGCAGTACTTC.

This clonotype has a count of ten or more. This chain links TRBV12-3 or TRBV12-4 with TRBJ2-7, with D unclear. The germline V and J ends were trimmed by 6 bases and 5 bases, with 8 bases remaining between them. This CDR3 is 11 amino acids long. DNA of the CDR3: TGTGCCAGCAGATCTGACGACGAGCAGTACTTC. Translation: CASRSDDEQYF.

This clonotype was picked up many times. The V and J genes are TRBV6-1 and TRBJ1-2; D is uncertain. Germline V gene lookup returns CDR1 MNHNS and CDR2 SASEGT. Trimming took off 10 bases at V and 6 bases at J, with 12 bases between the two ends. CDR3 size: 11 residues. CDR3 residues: CAIWRVDGYTF. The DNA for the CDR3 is TGTGCCATCTGGAGGGTGGATGGCTACACCTTC.

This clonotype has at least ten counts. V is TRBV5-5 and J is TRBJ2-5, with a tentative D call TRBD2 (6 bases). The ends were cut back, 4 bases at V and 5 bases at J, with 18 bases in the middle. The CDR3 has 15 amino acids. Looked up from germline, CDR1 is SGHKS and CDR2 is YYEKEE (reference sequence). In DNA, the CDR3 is TGTGCCAGCAGCCGCGGAGGGATTAAGGCGGAGACCCAGTACTTC. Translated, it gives CASSRGGIKAETQYF.

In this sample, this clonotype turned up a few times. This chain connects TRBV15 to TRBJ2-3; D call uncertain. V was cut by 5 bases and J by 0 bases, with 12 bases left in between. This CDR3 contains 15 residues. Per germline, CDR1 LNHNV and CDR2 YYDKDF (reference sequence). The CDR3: CATSQDAGSTDTQYF. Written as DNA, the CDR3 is TGTGCCACCAGCCAAGATGCCGGAAGCACAGATACGCAGTATTTT.

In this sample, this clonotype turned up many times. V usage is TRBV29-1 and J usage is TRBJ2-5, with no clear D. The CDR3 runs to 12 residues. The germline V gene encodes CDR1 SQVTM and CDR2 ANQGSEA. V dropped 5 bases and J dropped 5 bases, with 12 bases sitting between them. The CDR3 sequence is CSVTPASETQYF. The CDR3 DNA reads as TGCAGCGTTACACCGGCATCGGAGACCCAGTACTTC.

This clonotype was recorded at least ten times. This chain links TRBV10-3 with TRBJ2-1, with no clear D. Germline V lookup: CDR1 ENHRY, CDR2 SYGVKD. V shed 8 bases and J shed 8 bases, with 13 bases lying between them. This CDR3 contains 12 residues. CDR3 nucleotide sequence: TGTGCCATCCGGCTTAGTCGGGATGAGCAGTTCTTC. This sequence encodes CAIRLSRDEQFF.

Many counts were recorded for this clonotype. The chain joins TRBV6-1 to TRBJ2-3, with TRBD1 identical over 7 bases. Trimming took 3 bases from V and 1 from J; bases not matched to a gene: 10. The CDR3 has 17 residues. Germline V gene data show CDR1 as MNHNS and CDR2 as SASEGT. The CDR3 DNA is TGTGCCAGCAGTGAGACAGGGAGAGGGCTCCGCACAGATACGCAGTATTTT. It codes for CASSETGRGLRTDTQYF.

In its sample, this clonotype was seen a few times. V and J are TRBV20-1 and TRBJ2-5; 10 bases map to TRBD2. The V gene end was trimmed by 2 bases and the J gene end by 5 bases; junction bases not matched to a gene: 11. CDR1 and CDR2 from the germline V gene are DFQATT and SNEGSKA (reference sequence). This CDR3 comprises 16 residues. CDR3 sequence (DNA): TGCAGTGCTAGACCGTATCAGCGGGAGGGTGGGGAGACCCAGTACTTC. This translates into CSARPYQREGGETQYF.

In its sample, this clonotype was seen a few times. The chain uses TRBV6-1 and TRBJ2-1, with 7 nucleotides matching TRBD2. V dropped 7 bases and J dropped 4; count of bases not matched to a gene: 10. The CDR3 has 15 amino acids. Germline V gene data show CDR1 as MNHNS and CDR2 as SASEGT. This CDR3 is CASTLKGGPYNEQFF. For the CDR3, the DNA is TGTGCCAGCACCCTGAAGGGAGGGCCTTACAATGAGCAGTTCTTC.

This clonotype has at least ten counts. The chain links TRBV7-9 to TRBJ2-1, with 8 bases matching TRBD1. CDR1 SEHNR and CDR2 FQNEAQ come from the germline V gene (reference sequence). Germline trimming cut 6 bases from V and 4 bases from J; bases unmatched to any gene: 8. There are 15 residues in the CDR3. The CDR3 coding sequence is TGTGCCAGCAGAATAGAAGGACAGGGATACAATGAGCAGTTCTTC. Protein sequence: CASRIEGQGYNEQFF.

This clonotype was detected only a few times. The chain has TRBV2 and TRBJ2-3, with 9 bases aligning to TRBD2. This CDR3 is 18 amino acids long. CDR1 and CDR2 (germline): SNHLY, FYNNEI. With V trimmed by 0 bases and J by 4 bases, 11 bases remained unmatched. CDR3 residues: CASSEAGVLAGESDTQYF. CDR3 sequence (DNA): TGTGCCAGCAGTGAAGCAGGCGTTTTAGCGGGAGAGTCAGATACGCAGTATTTT.

The CDR3 nucleotides are TGTGCCAGCAGCTTAGACCTTCTAGCGGGAGCTAACACCGGGGAGCTGTTTTTT. It specifies CASSLDLLAGANTGELFF. V usage is TRBV11-2 and J usage is TRBJ2-2, with TRBD2 matching over 10 bases. This CDR3 spans 18 amino acids. Germline lookup yields CDR1 SGHAT and CDR2 FQNNGV. Germline trimming cut 0 bases from V and 2 bases from J; bases unmatched to any gene: 6.

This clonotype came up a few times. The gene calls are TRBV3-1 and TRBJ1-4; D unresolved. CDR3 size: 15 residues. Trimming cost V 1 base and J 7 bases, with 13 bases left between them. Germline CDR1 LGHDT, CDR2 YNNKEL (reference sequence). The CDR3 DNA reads TGTGCCAGCAGCCAAGGGGGTCTAATCGGTGAAAAACTGTTTTTT. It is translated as CASSQGGLIGEKLFF.

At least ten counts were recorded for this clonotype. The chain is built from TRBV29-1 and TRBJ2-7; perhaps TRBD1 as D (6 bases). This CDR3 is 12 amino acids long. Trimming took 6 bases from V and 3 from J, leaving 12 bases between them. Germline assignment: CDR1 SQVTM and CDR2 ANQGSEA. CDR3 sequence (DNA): TGCAGCGTCCGGGACATTCTCTACGAGCAGTACTTC. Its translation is CSVRDILYEQYF.

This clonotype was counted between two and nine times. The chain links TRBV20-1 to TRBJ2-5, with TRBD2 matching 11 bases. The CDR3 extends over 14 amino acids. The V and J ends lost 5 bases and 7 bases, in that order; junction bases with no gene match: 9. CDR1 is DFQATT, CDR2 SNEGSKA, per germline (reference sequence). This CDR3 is CSARGTSGLRTQYF. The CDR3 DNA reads TGCAGTGCTCGCGGGACTAGCGGATTGAGGACCCAGTACTTC.

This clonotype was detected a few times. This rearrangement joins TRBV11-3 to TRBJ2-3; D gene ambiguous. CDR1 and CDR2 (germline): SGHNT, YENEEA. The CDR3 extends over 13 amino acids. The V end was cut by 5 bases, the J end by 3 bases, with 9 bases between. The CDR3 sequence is CASSPRQTDTQYF. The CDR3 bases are TGTGCCAGCAGCCCCCGACAAACAGATACGCAGTATTTT.

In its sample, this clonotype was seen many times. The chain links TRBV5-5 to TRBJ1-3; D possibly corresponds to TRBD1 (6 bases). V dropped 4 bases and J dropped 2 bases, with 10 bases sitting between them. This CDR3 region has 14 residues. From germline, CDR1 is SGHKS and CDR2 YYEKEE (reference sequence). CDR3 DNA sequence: TGTGCCAGCAGCACCAGGACAGCTGGAAACACCATATATTTT. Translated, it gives CASSTRTAGNTIYF.

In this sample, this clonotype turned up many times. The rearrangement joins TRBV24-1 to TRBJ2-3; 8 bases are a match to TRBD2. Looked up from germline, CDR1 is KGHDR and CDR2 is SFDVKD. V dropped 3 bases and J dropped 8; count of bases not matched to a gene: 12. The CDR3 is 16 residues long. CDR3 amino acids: CATSDPGTSQIGTQYF. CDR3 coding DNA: TGTGCCACCAGTGATCCCGGGACTAGTCAGATCGGTACGCAGTATTTT.

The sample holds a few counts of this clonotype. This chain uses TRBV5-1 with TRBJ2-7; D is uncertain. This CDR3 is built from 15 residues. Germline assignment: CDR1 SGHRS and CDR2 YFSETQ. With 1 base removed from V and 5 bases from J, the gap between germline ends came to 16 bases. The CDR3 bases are TGCGCCAGCAGCTTGCAAGGCGGCGGTCCGGACGAGCAGTACGTC. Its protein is CASSLQGGGPDEQYV.

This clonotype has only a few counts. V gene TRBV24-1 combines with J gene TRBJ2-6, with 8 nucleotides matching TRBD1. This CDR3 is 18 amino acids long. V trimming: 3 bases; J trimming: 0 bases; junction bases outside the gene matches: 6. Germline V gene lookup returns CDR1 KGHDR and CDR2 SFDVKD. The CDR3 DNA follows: TGTGCCACCAGTGATCGGGCAGGGGGCGTCTCTGGGGCCAACGTCCTGACTTTC. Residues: CATSDRAGGVSGANVLTF.

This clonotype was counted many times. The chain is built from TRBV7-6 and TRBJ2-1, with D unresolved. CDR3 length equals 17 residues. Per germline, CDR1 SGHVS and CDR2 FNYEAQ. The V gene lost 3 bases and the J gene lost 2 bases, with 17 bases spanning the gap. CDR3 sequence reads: CASSFNQLGFPYNEQFF. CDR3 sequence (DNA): TGTGCCAGCAGCTTTAACCAGTTGGGATTCCCCTACAATGAGCAGTTCTTC.

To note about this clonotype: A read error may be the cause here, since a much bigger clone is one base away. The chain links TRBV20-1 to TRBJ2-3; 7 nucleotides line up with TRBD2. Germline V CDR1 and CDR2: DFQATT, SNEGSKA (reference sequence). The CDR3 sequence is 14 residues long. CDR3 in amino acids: CSTSLAALLNTQYF. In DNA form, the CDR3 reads TGCAGTACTAGCCTAGCGGCCCTCCTAAATACGCAGTATTTT.

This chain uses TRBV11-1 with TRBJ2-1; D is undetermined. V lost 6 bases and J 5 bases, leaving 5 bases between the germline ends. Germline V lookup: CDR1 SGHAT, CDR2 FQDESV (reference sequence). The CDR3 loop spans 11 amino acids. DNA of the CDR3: TGTGCCAGCAGGTTGGACAATGAGCAGTTCTTC. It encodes CASRLDNEQFF.

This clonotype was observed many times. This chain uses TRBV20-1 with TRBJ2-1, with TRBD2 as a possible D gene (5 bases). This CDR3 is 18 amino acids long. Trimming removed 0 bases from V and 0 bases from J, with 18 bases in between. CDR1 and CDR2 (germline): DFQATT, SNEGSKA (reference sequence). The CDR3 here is CSARDGLALVRSYNEQFF. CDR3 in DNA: TGCAGTGCTAGAGATGGGCTAGCCCTAGTCCGCTCCTACAATGAGCAGTTCTTC.

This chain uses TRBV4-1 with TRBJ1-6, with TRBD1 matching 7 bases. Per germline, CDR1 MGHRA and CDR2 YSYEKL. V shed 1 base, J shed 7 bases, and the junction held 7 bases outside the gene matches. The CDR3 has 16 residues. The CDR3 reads CASSQVRTGINSPLHF. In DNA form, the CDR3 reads TGCGCCAGCAGCCAAGTCCGGACAGGCATAAATTCACCCCTCCACTTT.